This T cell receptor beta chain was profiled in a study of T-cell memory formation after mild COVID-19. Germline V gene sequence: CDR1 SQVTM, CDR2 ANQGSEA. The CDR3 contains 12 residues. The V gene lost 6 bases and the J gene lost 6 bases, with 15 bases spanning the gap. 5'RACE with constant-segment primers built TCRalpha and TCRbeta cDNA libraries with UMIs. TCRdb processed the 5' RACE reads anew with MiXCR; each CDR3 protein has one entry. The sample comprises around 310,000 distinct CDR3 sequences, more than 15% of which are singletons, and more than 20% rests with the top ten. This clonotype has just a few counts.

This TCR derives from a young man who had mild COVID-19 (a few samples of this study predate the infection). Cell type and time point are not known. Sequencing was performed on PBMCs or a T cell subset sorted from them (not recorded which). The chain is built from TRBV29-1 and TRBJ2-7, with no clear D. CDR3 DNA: TGCAGCGTGGGAATGATGGGCGGCGAGCAGTACTTC. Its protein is CSVGMMGGEQYF.